This paragraph reports one T cell receptor beta chain. The antigen is not known. This record comes from a study of cytomegalovirus exposure and HLA in healthy donors. Study-wide points: In a later analysis, HLA-associated TCR beta chains were more clonally expanded than equally common others. Sequencing likely generated an artifact that appeared as a cluster of highly shared sequence variants. Some segments of the V type, notably TRBV6-2 and TRBV6-3, were excluded as indistinguishable.

The PCR was carried out with 60 Vbeta primers and 13 Jbeta primers. Generated by immunoSEQ multiplex PCR, the TCRdb table keeps only in-frame clones and is missing some. The sample lists approximately 100,000 clones, 80% to 90% seen once, with around 1.2% in the top ten. The V segment lost 7 bases and the J segment 3 bases; nucleotides outside the gene matches: 9. This CDR3 is 15 amino acids long. Germline assignment: CDR1 MNHEY and CDR2 SMNVEV (reference sequence). Those who donated were healthy bone marrow donors. The TCR was taken from a woman in her late teens or twenties in good health and CMV-seronegative. Input material: PBMCs. The chain combines TRBV27 with TRBJ1-3, with 7 bases identical to TRBD1. CDR3 region: CASMARGTVGNTIYF. The CDR3 nucleotides are TGTGCCAGCATGGCCAGGGGGACAGTTGGAAACACCATATATTTT.